This entry features one T cell receptor beta chain sequence. Sequenced by immunoSEQ multiplex PCR; TCRdb stores in-frame clones only, minus some. The sample has about 110,000 clones, around nine tenths seen once. This record belongs to a study of T cell responses to AZD1222 COVID-19 vaccine. The input for sequencing was peripheral blood, taken 28 days after the second AZD1222 dose. The sequence came from an adult who received the AZD1222 COVID-19 vaccine.

The CDR3 protein is CASRGGGRRDTEAFF. The CDR3 region has the DNA TGCGCCAGCAGAGGGGGGGGACGGAGAGACACTGAAGCTTTCTTT. This chain joins TRBV4-1 and TRBJ1-1; TRBD1 might be the D (6 bases). This CDR3 comprises 15 residues. V lost 6 bases to trimming and J lost 3 bases, with 17 bases between them. From germline, CDR1 is MGHRA and CDR2 YSYEKL.